This passage covers 10 T cell receptor beta chains from one sample sequenced in a study of blood T cell repertoires in COVID-19. The protocol was immunoSEQ multiplex PCR, while the TCRdb copy is restricted to in-frame clones and leaves out a portion. The table lists about 110,000 clones, about nine tenths of them singletons. Sequencing used peripheral blood. These receptors all come from a man aged 40-49 years with acute or convalescent COVID-19.

This chain connects TRBV5-6 to TRBJ2-7, with TRBD1 as a possible D gene (5 bases). The CDR3 is 13 residues long. Germline values: CDR1 SGHDT, CDR2 YYEEEE. Trimming left V 4 bases short and J 2 bases short, with 10 bases between. The CDR3 nucleotides read TGTGCCAGCAGCGTCGTGGGGCCCTACGAGCAGTACTTC. Its protein is CASSVVGPYEQYF.

The CDR3 nucleotides read TGTGCCAGCAGTGGCCGGGGAAATAGCAATCAGCCCCAGCATTTT. It encodes CASSGRGNSNQPQHF. This chain uses TRBV27 with TRBJ1-5, with D unclear. V was cut by 5 bases and J by 0 bases, with 11 bases left in between. The CDR3 length is 15 residues. The germline V gene has CDR1 MNHEY and CDR2 SMNVEV (reference sequence).

The chain has TRBV30 and TRBJ1-3; D perhaps matches TRBD1 (5 bases). This CDR3 region has 15 residues. Between the trimmed V and J ends, which lost 5 bases and 0 bases, there was a span of 14 bases. Germline V gene data show CDR1 as GTSNPN and CDR2 as SVGIG (reference sequence). The CDR3 is CAWSGTSHSGNTIYF. The CDR3 DNA sequence: TGTGCCTGGTCTGGGACTTCCCACTCTGGAAACACCATATATTTT.

This clone was picked up a small number of times. The rearrangement joins TRBV7-2 to TRBJ2-3, with 7 positions matching TRBD2. V lost 5 bases, J lost 10 bases, and 12 bases stayed unmatched. Germline lookup yields CDR1 SGHTA and CDR2 FQGNSA. This CDR3 region has 14 residues. The CDR3 region has the DNA TGTGCCAGCAGCCCTAGGACTAGTAAGGGTTCGCAGTATTTT. Residues: CASSPRTSKGSQYF.

The CDR3 sequence is CASSMAGLTGELFF. The DNA of the CDR3 is TGTGCCAGTAGTATGGCGGGACTCACCGGGGAGCTGTTTTTT. This rearrangement joins TRBV19 to TRBJ2-2; tentatively, D is TRBD2 (6 bases). This CDR3 is built from 14 residues. The V and J ends lost 3 bases and 4 bases respectively, with 9 bases between them. Germline CDR1 is LNHDA and CDR2 is SQIVND (reference sequence).

The chain recombines TRBV12-5 with TRBJ1-1; possible D gene TRBD1, 5 bases. CDR1 LGHNT and CDR2 FRNRAP come from the germline V gene. Trimming shortened V by 5 bases and J by 1 base, and 11 bases separated the two germline ends. The CDR3 covers 14 residues. CDR3 in DNA: TGTGCTAGTGGTGCAGGGAGGTCGAACACTGAAGCTTTCTTT. Protein sequence: CASGAGRSNTEAFF.

CDR3 amino acids: CASSLAGGETQYF. DNA of the CDR3: TGTGCCAGCAGCTTAGCCGGGGGAGAGACCCAGTACTTC. The J gene is TRBJ2-5, the V gene TRBV7-9; tentative D call: TRBD2 (6 bases). V dropped 0 bases and J dropped 4 bases, with 6 bases sitting between them. Germline V gene data show CDR1 as SEHNR and CDR2 as FQNEAQ (reference sequence). CDR3 length: 13 amino acids.

This chain connects TRBV15 to TRBJ1-5; D may be TRBD1 (5 bases). Germline V gene sequence: CDR1 LNHNV, CDR2 YYDKDF (reference sequence). V lost 0 bases and J lost 1, with 10 bases in between. This CDR3 spans 16 amino acids. As DNA, the CDR3 is TGTGCCACCAGCAGAGACCCAGGGAGGAGCAATCAGCCCCAGCATTTT. Its translation is CATSRDPGRSNQPQHF. Based on the CDR3 plus reference TRBV15 and TRBJ1-5, the full variable domain is DAMVIQNPRYQVTQFGKPVTLSCSQTLNHNVMYWYQQKSSQAPKLLFHYYDKDFNNEADTPDNFQSRRPNTSFCFLDIRSPGLGDTAMYLCATSRDPGRSNQPQHFGDGTRLSIL.

The V call is TRBV24-1, the J call TRBJ1-6; a possible D gene is TRBD1 (5 bases). Germline CDR1 and CDR2: KGHDR and SFDVKD. V lost 5 bases and J lost 9, with 13 bases in between. The CDR3 consists of 14 residues. The chain's CDR3 is CATSAGTSFSPLHF. The DNA for the CDR3 is TGTGCCACCAGTGCGGGGACTTCATTTTCACCCCTCCACTTT.

The chain is built from TRBV5-1 and TRBJ2-7, with 12 bases matching TRBD2. This CDR3 spans 17 amino acids. V was clipped by 0 bases and J by 1 base; unmatched bases: 5. From germline, CDR1 is SGHRS and CDR2 YFSETQ. The CDR3 region is CASSLAQTSGGSYEQYF. The CDR3 DNA reads as TGCGCCAGCAGCTTGGCCCAGACTAGCGGGGGATCCTACGAGCAGTACTTC.